This TCR beta chain was observed in a study of shared clonotypes between healthy human individuals. The CDR3 has 13 amino acids. Germline assignment: CDR1 MNHEY and CDR2 SVGAGI. The V and J ends lost 11 bases and 6 bases respectively, with 19 bases between them. Repertoires were generated with immunoSEQ multiplex PCR, while TCRdb's copy carries only in-frame clones and drops some. This table holds some 1,100,000 clones, more than 75% found once. The source is a young man in good health. Some clones in this sample may be carry-over from other donors' samples. The chain recombines TRBV6-5 with TRBJ1-1; no firm D call. The sample comprised memory CD4+ T cells from PBMCs. As for subset: CD45RA-negative fraction. The CDR3 here is CAGRITASSEAFF. CDR3 bases: TGTGCCGGGAGAATCACTGCGTCGTCTGAAGCTTTCTTT.